Below, 25 T cell receptor beta chains from the same sample are listed, as sequenced in a study of blood T cell repertoires in COVID-19. TCRdb's table, derived via immunoSEQ multiplex PCR, lists solely in-frame clones and lacks some. The sample carries under 25,000 clones, about 85% recorded once. Material for sequencing was peripheral blood. These TCRs come from a human donor with active COVID-19. The donor label of this sample is uncertain.

In its sample, this clone was seen once. This chain links TRBV3-1 (or the pseudogene TRBV3-2) with TRBJ1-4; D call uncertain. Germline assignment: CDR1 LGHDT and CDR2 YNNKEL (reference sequence). CDR3 length equals 12 residues. Between the trimmed V and J ends, which lost 8 bases and 11 bases, there was a span of 15 bases. The CDR3 DNA reads as TGTGCCAGCGGTACGTGGGGAGAGAAACTGTTTTTT. Protein sequence: CASGTWGEKLFF.

The rearrangement links TRBV2 to TRBJ2-1; 7 nucleotides align to TRBD2. Trimming removed 7 bases from V and 4 bases from J; junction bases left unmatched: 10. This CDR3 spans 15 amino acids. Germline V lookup: CDR1 SNHLY, CDR2 FYNNEI. CDR3 nucleotides: TGTGCCAGCACGAGCGGGGTTTCCCCTTACAATGAGCAGTTCTTC. This codes for CASTSGVSPYNEQFF.

V is TRBV7-2 and J is TRBJ2-7; D possibly corresponds to TRBD2 (6 bases). CDR1 SGHTA and CDR2 FQGNSA come from the germline V gene. V was shortened by 0 bases and J by 3 bases, with 12 bases between the two germline ends. The CDR3 spans 15 residues. In DNA form, the CDR3 reads TGTGCCAGCAGCTTAGCGGGGGGTAGAATCTACGAGCAGTACTTC. Protein: CASSLAGGRIYEQYF.

The CDR3 nucleotides are TGTGCCAGCAAACCGACAGGGTCCGAGACCCAGTACTTC. Amino acid sequence: CASKPTGSETQYF. V is TRBV9 and J is TRBJ2-5, with 7 bases identical to TRBD1. J was trimmed by 5 bases and V by 6 bases; bases with no gene match: 7. Germline CDR1 SGDLS, CDR2 YYNGEE. The CDR3 extends over 13 amino acids.

The CDR3 loop reads CASRPQGNEKLFF. CDR3 sequence (DNA): TGTGCCAGCAGACCACAGGGTAATGAAAAACTGTTTTTT. V is TRBV28 and J is TRBJ1-4; tentatively, D is TRBD1 (6 bases). This CDR3 has 13 amino acids. Per germline, CDR1 MDHEN and CDR2 SYDVKM. With 6 bases removed from V and 4 bases from J, the gap between germline ends came to 9 bases.

The CDR3 loop is CASSQDEASGADTQYF. The CDR3 bases are TGCGCCAGCAGCCAAGATGAGGCTAGCGGCGCAGATACGCAGTATTTT. The chain couples TRBV4-1 to TRBJ2-3; TRBD2 agrees at 7 bases. The CDR3 covers 16 residues. Germline assignment: CDR1 MGHRA and CDR2 YSYEKL. With V trimmed by 0 bases and J by 4 bases, 7 bases remained unmatched.

This chain uses TRBV6-5 with TRBJ1-5; 8 bases map to TRBD1. This CDR3 has 14 residues. Per the germline V gene, CDR1 is MNHEY and CDR2 is SVGAGI. Trimming took 2 bases from V and 7 from J; bases not matched to a gene: 4. The CDR3 sequence is CASSYGQGVQPQHF. In DNA, the CDR3 is TGTGCCAGCAGTTACGGACAGGGAGTACAGCCCCAGCATTTT.

The chain links TRBV3-1 (or the pseudogene TRBV3-2) to TRBJ1-4; no reliable D call. The V and J ends lost 1 base and 8 bases respectively, with 5 bases between them. The CDR3 length is 12 residues. Germline CDR1 LGHDT, CDR2 YNNKEL (reference sequence). CDR3 in DNA: TGTGCCAGCAGCCAAGTCCGGGAAAAACTGTTTTTT. Translation: CASSQVREKLFF.

This rearrangement joins TRBV11-1 to TRBJ2-5; D gene ambiguous. The CDR3 runs 12 residues. The V gene's germline CDR1 is SGHAT and CDR2 FQDESV (reference sequence). The V gene lost 2 bases and the J gene lost 5 bases, with 6 bases spanning the gap. The CDR3 region has the DNA TGTGCCAGCAGCTTATCTAGGGAGACCCAGTACTTC. Translated: CASSLSRETQYF.

The V and J genes are TRBV19 and TRBJ2-7; D is uncertain. Germline assignment: CDR1 LNHDA and CDR2 SQIVND (reference sequence). The CDR3 has 14 amino acids. V was trimmed by 5 bases and J by 1 base, leaving 12 bases between them. CDR3 nucleotide sequence: TGTGCCAGTAGTTCCCCGGGTGTGTCCTACGAGCAGTACTTC. Translating gives CASSSPGVSYEQYF.

This chain connects TRBV6-2 or TRBV6-3 to TRBJ1-2; TRBD1 might be the D (5 bases). The germline V gene has CDR1 MNHEY and CDR2 SVGEGT. There are 13 residues in the CDR3. The V and J ends lost 6 bases and 5 bases respectively, with 13 bases between them. The CDR3 loop is CASSHDSSYGYTF. The CDR3 nucleotides read TGTGCCAGCAGCCACGACAGCTCTTATGGCTACACCTTC.

As to this clone: The sample carries other DNA sequences with the same CDR3. The chain combines TRBV7-9 with TRBJ1-1, with D maybe TRBD1 (5 bases). The V end was cut by 5 bases, the J end by 4 bases, with 14 bases between. The CDR3 is 14 amino acids. CDR1 SEHNR and CDR2 FQNEAQ come from the germline V gene (reference sequence). The CDR3 reads CASSRTGLSTEAFF. The CDR3 DNA follows: TGTGCCAGCAGCCGCACAGGTTTGAGCACTGAAGCTTTCTTT.

The chain links TRBV28 to TRBJ2-1; TRBD2 agrees at 7 bases. J was trimmed by 15 bases and V by 3 bases; bases with no gene match: 26. This CDR3 comprises 18 residues. Germline assignment: CDR1 MDHEN and CDR2 SYDVKM. DNA for the CDR3: TGTGCCAGCAGTTTTCGTCCAGCGGGAACGTCTCTAACGACGGGTACGTTCTTC. It codes for CASSFRPAGTSLTTGTFF.

This chain links TRBV7-8 with TRBJ2-2; the match to TRBD1 covers 8 bases. The V and J ends lost 5 bases and 2 bases, in that order; junction bases with no gene match: 13. CDR3 size: 18 residues. Germline V gene data show CDR1 as SGHVS and CDR2 as FQNEAQ. As DNA, the CDR3 is TGTGCCAGCAGCCCCACCTGGACAGGGACCTTAAACACCGGGGAGCTGTTTTTT. This translates into CASSPTWTGTLNTGELFF.

This sequence joins TRBV3-1 (or the pseudogene TRBV3-2) and TRBJ2-7; 8 bases map to TRBD2. Losses at the gene ends were 6 bases for V and 5 bases for J; bases not matched to a gene: 9. Germline-derived CDR1 and CDR2 are LGHDT and YNNKEL (reference sequence). This CDR3 has 14 residues. In DNA, the CDR3 is TGTGCCAGCAGTACCACGGGAGGGCCGGACGAGCAGTACTTC. Protein product: CASSTTGGPDEQYF.

This chain links TRBV7-2 with TRBJ2-5; TRBD2 matches 10 bases. Trimming at V came to 2 bases and at J to 4 bases, leaving 16 bases not matched to a gene. Germline V gene data show CDR1 as SGHTA and CDR2 as FQGNSA. The length of the CDR3 is 19 residues. CDR3 region: CASSLSLSGRASSRETQYF. In nucleotides, the CDR3 is TGTGCCAGCAGCTTAAGTCTGAGCGGGAGGGCCTCTTCTCGAGAGACCCAGTACTTC. The variable domain in full, with the rest retrieved from reference TRBV7-2 and TRBJ2-5, is GAGVSQSPSNKVTEKGKDVELRCDPISGHTALYWYRQSLGQGLEFLIYFQGNSAPDKSGLPSDRFSAERTGGSVSTLTIQRTQQEDSAVYLCASSLSLSGRASSRETQYFGPGTRLLVL.

V usage is TRBV11-2 and J usage is TRBJ2-7, with 9 bases aligning to TRBD1. The CDR3 consists of 14 residues. Germline CDR1 is SGHAT and CDR2 is FQNNGV. Trimming at V came to 3 bases and at J to 4 bases, leaving 4 bases not matched to a gene. CDR3 in amino acids: CASSFAGQGYEQYF. The CDR3 DNA is TGTGCCAGCAGCTTCGCGGGACAGGGTTACGAGCAGTACTTC.

This clone occurred a few times. The chain employs TRBV19 and TRBJ2-2, with D perhaps matching TRBD1 (5 bases). Between the trimmed V and J ends, which lost 2 bases and 5 bases, there was a span of 9 bases. The CDR3 runs to 14 residues. Germline V gene lookup returns CDR1 LNHDA and CDR2 SQIVND (reference sequence). CDR3 sequence reads: CASSISQGTGELFF. The CDR3 nucleotides read TGTGCCAGTAGTATATCGCAGGGAACCGGGGAGCTGTTTTTT.

This chain links TRBV9 with TRBJ2-3; the D is unclear. Germline V lookup: CDR1 SGDLS, CDR2 YYNGEE. Trimming cost V 1 base and J 0 bases, with 3 bases left between them. CDR3 length: 13 residues. CDR3: CASSVSSTDTQYF. The CDR3 bases are TGTGCCAGCAGCGTATCTAGCACAGATACGCAGTATTTT.

The chain employs TRBV19 and TRBJ2-7; 9 positions agree with TRBD2. V trimming: 5 bases; J trimming: 6 bases; junction bases outside the gene matches: 11. This CDR3 contains 15 residues. Germline assignment: CDR1 LNHDA and CDR2 SQIVND (reference sequence). CDR3 amino acids: CASSVNSGSFGEQYF. The CDR3 DNA sequence: TGTGCCAGTAGTGTAAATAGCGGGAGTTTTGGCGAGCAGTACTTC.

The chain employs TRBV4-3 and TRBJ1-5; D might be TRBD1 (6 bases). Trimming removed 0 bases at V and 2 bases at J, with 8 bases between. Germline V gives CDR1 LGHNA, CDR2 YSLEER. The CDR3 is 15 amino acids. The CDR3 DNA is TGCGCCAGCAGCCAAGATAGACAGGGCAATCAGCCCCAGCATTTT. Translated: CASSQDRQGNQPQHF.

This clone appeared a single time. The V and J genes are TRBV5-4 and TRBJ2-2; TRBD1 is a possible D gene (6 bases). The CDR3 is 14 residues long. The V gene's germline CDR1 is SGHNT and CDR2 YYREEE (reference sequence). Trimming shortened V by 4 bases and J by 6 bases, and 13 bases separated the two germline ends. This CDR3 is CASSPSGVSGELFF. CDR3 in DNA: TGTGCCAGCAGCCCATCAGGGGTTTCCGGGGAGCTGTTTTTT.

The chain links TRBV7-2 to TRBJ2-7; 8 nucleotides align to TRBD2. Losses at the gene ends were 3 bases for V and 4 bases for J; bases not matched to a gene: 2. CDR3 length: 13 residues. Per the germline V gene, CDR1 is SGHTA and CDR2 is FQGNSA. The CDR3 DNA is TGTGCCAGCAGCTTGACGGGAGGGTACGAGCAGTACTTC. It translates to CASSLTGGYEQYF.

This chain links TRBV5-4 with TRBJ2-5, with 11 bases aligning to TRBD2. J lost 1 base, V lost 9 bases, and 5 bases had no gene match. The CDR3 has 14 residues. Looked up from germline, CDR1 is SGHNT and CDR2 is YYREEE (reference sequence). CDR3 in DNA: TGTGCCATCCCCGGGACTAGCGGCCAAGAGACCCAGTACTTC. Encoded protein: CAIPGTSGQETQYF.

The chain recombines TRBV5-1 with TRBJ2-3; maybe TRBD1 (5 bases). This CDR3 is built from 18 residues. V lost 6 bases and J 0 bases, leaving 23 bases between the germline ends. Germline V gene lookup returns CDR1 SGHRS and CDR2 YFSETQ. The CDR3 DNA reads TGCGCCAGCACCTTACGAACAGCCCAGGGCGGTAGCACAGATACGCAGTATTTT. Encoded protein: CASTLRTAQGGSTDTQYF.